This TCR beta chain was identified in a study of T cells after yellow fever vaccination. Study-wide findings and caveats: The study re-detected most primary-vaccination clones after the booster (nearly 97% CD4, around 89% CD8).

This clonotype was seen a handful of times. As yet, its antigen is unknown. The authors made TCR cDNA by 5'RACE template switching, adding a universal primer site and UMIs. From the 5' RACE reads, TCRdb called clonotypes with MiXCR, one entry per CDR3 protein. The sample has fewer than 350,000 distinct CDR3 sequences; 8.5% to 9% are singletons. The V and J ends lost 7 bases and 4 bases respectively, with 11 bases between them. Germline values: CDR1 MNHNS, CDR2 SASEGT. This CDR3 spans 14 amino acids. The starting material was PBMCs, obtained on the day of the first yellow fever vaccination. This TCR was sampled from a man younger than 35 who received the YFV17D yellow fever vaccine. The chain carries TRBV6-1 and TRBJ2-6; the D is unclear. CDR3 nucleotides: TGTGCCAGCAAAAAATCCGCGGGGGCCAACGTCCTGACTTTC. Amino acid sequence: CASKKSAGANVLTF.